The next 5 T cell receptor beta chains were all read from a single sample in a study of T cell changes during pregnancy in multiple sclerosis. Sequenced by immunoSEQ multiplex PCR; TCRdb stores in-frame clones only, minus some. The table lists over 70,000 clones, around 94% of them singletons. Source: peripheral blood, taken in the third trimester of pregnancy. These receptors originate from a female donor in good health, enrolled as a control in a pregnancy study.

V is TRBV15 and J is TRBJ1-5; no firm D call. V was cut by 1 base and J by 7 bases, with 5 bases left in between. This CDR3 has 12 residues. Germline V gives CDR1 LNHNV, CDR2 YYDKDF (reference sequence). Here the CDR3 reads CATSRAGQPQHF. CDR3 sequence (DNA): TGTGCCACCAGCAGAGCGGGACAGCCCCAGCATTTT.

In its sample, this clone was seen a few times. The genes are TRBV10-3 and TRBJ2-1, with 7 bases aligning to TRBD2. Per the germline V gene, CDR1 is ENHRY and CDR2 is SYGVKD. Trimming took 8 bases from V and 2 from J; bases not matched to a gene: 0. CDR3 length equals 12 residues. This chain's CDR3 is CAIGTTYNEQFF. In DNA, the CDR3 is TGTGCCATCGGGACTACCTACAATGAGCAGTTCTTC.

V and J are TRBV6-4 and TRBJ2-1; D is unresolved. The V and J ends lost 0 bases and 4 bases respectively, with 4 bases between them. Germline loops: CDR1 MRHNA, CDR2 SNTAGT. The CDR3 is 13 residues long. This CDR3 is CASSDSTYNEQFF. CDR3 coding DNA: TGTGCCAGCAGTGACTCGACATACAATGAGCAGTTCTTC.

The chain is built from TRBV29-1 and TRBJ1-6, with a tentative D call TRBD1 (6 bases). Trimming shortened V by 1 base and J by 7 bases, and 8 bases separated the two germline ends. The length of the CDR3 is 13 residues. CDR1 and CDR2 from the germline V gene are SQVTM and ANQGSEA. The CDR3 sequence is CSVEGGPNSPLHF. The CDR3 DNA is TGCAGCGTTGAAGGGGGGCCCAATTCACCCCTCCACTTT.

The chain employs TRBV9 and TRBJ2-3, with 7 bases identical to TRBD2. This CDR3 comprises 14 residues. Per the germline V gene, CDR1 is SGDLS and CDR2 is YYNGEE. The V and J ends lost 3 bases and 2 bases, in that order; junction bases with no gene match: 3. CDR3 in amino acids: CASSGGLNTDTQYF. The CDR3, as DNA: TGTGCCAGCAGCGGGGGACTAAACACAGATACGCAGTATTTT.